Reported below is one T cell receptor beta chain. Its antigen is unknown. The V gene lost 4 bases and the J gene lost 6 bases, with 10 bases spanning the gap. The CDR3 has 13 residues. CDR1 is SGDLS and CDR2 is YYNGEE in the germline V gene. Study-level results: Tumor-infiltrating Treg TCR alpha and beta sequences overlapped most with tumor naive CD4+ T cells, then blood naive. Whole repertoires were not studied in the larger cohort, only one V-J beta rearrangement.

Semi-nested PCR with Nested Universal Primer A followed constant-region reverse priming of full-length variable regions. A single record per CDR3 protein comes from TCRdb applying MiXCR to the 5' RACE reads. The sample lists over 55,000 distinct CDR3 sequences, around 28% occurring once. The origin of this receptor is a female donor with breast cancer. The specimen sequenced was tumor-infiltrating memory CD4+ T cells sorted from the breast tumor. Regarding subset: memory CD4+ T cells, CD4+CD45RO+CD25-. The chain is built from TRBV9 and TRBJ2-2; D is perhaps TRBD1 or TRBD2 (5 bases each). The CDR3 nucleotides are TGTGCCAGCAGCCCCCGGGGCCCCGGGGAGCTGTTTTTT. As protein: CASSPRGPGELFF.